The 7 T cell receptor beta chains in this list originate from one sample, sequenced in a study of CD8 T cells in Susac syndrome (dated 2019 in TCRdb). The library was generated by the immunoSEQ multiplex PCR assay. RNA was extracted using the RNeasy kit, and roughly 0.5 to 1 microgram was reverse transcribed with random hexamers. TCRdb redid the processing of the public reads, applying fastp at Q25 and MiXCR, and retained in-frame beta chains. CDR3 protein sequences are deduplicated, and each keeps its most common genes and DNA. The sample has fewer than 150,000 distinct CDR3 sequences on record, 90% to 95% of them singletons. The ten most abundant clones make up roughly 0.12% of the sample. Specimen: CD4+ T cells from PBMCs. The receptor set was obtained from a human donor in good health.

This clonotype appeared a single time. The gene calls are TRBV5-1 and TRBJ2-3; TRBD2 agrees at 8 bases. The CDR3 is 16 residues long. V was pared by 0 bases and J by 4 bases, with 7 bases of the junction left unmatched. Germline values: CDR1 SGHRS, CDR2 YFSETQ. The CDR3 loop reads CASSLDGTRKADTQYF. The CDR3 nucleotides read TGCGCCAGCAGCTTGGACGGGACTAGAAAAGCAGATACGCAGTATTTT.

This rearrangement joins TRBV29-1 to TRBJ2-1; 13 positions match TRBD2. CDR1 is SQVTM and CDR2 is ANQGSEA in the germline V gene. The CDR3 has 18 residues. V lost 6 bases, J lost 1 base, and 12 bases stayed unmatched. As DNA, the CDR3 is TGCAGCGTCCGGGGGACTAGCGGGGATAGGAAGTCCTACAATGAGCAGTTCTTC. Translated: CSVRGTSGDRKSYNEQFF.

CDR3 loop: CASTSRGTRSEQYF. CDR3 coding DNA: TGTGCCAGCACTTCTCGGGGGACGAGGTCCGAGCAGTACTTC. The rearrangement uses TRBV7-9 and TRBJ2-7, with D possibly being TRBD2 (6 bases). V was shortened by 7 bases and J by 6 bases, with 19 bases between the two germline ends. The CDR3 is 14 amino acids. Germline-derived CDR1 and CDR2 are SEHNR and FQNEAQ (reference sequence).

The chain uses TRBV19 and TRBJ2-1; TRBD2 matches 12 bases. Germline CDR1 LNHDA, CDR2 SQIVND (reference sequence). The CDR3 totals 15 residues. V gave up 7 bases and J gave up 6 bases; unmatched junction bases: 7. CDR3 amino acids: CASIRTSGNLNEQFF. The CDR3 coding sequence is TGTGCCAGTATCCGGACTAGCGGGAATCTCAATGAGCAGTTCTTC.

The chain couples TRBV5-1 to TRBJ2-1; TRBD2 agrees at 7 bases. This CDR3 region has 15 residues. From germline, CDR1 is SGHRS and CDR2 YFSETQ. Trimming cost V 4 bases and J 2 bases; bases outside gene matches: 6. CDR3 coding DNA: TGCGCCAGCAGCCAGAGCGGGAACCCCTACAATGAGCAGTTCTTC. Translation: CASSQSGNPYNEQFF.

The CDR3: CASSPPRTANTEAFF. The CDR3, as DNA: TGTGCCAGTAGTCCTCCACGGACGGCGAACACTGAAGCTTTCTTT. The chain uses TRBV19 and TRBJ1-1; D is unresolved. The CDR3 extends over 15 amino acids. V dropped 5 bases and J dropped 1 base, with 14 bases sitting between them. Germline lookup yields CDR1 LNHDA and CDR2 SQIVND (reference sequence).

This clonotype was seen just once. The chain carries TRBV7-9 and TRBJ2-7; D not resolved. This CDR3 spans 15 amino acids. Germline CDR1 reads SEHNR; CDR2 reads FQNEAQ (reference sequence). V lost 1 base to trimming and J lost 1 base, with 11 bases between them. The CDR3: CASSLVVADSYEQYF. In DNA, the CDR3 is TGTGCCAGCAGCTTAGTCGTAGCAGATTCCTACGAGCAGTACTTC.